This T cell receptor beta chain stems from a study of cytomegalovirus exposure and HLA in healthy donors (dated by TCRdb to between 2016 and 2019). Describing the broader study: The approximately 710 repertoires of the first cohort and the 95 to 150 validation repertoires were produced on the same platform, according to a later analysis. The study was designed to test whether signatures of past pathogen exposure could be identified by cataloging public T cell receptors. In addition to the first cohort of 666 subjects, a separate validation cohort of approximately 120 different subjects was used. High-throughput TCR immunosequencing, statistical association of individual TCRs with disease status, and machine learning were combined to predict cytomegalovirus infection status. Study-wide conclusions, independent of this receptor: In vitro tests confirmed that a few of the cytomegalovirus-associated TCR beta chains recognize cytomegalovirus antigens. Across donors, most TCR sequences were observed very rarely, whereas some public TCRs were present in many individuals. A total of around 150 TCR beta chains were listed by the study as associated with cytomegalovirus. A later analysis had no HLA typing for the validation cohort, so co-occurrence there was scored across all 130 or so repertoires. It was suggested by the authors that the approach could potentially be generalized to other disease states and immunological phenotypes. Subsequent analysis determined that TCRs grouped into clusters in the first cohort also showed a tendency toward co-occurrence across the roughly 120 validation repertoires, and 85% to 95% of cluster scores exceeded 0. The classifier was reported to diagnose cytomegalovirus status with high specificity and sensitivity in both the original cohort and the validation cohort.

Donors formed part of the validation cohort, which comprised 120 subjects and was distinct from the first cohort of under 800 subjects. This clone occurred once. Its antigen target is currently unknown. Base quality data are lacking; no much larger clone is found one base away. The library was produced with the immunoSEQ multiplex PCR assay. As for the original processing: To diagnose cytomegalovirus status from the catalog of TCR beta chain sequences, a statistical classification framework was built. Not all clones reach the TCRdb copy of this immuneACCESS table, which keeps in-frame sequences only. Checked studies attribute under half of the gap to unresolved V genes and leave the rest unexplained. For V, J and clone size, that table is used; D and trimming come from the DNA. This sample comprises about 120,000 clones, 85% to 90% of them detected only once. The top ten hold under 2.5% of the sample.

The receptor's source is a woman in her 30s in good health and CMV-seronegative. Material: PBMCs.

The CDR3 region: CATGQAPYEQYF. In nucleotides, the sequence is TGTGCCACCGGACAGGCCCCCTACGAGCAGTACTTC. The rearrangement combines TRBV10-3 with TRBJ2-7, with TRBD1 identical over 7 junction bases. The cysteine opens and the phenylalanine closes a CDR3 of 12 amino acids. This entry keeps only the CDR3 DNA: 36 bases, framed from base 1. The germline V gene gives CDR1 as ENHRY and CDR2 as SYGVKD. V is cut back by 10 bases and J by 2 bases, with 5 bases in the junction unmatched.